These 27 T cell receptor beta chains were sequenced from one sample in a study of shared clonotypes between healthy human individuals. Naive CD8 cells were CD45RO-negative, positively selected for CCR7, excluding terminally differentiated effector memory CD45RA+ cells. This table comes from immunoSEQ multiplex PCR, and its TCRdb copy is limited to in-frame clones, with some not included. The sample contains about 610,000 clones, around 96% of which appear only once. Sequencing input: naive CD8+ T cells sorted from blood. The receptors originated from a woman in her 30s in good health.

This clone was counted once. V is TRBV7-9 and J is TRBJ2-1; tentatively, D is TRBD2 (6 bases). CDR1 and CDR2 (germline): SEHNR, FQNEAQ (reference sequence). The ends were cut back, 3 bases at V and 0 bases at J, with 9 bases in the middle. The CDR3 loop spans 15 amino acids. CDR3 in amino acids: CASSFPGSSYNEQFF. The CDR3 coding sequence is TGTGCCAGCAGCTTCCCCGGGAGCTCCTACAATGAGCAGTTCTTC.

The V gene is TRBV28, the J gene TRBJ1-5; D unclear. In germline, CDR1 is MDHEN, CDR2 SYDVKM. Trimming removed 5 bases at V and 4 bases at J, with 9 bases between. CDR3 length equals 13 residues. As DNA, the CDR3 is TGTGCCAGCAGTACCCCGAGGAATCAGCCCCAGCATTTT. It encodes CASSTPRNQPQHF.

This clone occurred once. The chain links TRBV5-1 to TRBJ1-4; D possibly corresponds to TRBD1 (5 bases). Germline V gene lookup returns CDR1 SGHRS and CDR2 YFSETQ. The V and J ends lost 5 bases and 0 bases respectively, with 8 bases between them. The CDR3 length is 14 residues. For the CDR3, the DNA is TGCGCCAGCAGACAGGTTGCAACTAATGAAAAACTGTTTTTT. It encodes CASRQVATNEKLFF.

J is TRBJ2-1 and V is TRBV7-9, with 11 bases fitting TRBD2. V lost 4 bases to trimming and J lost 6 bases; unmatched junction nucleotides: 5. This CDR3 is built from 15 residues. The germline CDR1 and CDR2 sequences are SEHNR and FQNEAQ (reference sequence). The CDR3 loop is CASSSLAGELNEQFF. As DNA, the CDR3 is TGTGCCAGCAGCTCACTAGCGGGAGAGCTCAATGAGCAGTTCTTC.

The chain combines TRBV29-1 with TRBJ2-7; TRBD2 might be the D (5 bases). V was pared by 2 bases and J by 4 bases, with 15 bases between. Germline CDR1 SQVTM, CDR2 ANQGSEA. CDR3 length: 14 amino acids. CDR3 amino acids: CSVETGSQVYEQYF. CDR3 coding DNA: TGCAGCGTTGAAACGGGGTCCCAGGTTTACGAGCAGTACTTC.

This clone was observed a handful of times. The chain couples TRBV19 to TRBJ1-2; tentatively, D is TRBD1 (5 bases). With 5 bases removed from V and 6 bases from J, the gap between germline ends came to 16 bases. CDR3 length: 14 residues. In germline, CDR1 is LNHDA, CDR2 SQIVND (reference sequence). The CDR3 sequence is CASSDHRTSNGYTF. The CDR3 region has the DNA TGTGCCAGTAGTGATCACAGGACTTCTAATGGCTACACCTTC.

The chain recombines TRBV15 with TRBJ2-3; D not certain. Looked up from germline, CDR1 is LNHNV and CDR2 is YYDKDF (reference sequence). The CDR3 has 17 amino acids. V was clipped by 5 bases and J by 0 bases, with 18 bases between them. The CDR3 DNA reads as TGTGCCACCAGCCAGGTGGAGACCCCTTTCAGCACAGATACGCAGTATTTT. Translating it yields CATSQVETPFSTDTQYF.

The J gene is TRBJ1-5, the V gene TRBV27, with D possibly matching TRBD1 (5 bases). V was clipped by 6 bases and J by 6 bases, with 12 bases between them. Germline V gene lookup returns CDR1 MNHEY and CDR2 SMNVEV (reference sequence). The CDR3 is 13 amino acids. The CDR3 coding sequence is TGTGCCAGCAGCAACCTGGGGGTTCAGCCCCAGCATTTT. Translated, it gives CASSNLGVQPQHF.

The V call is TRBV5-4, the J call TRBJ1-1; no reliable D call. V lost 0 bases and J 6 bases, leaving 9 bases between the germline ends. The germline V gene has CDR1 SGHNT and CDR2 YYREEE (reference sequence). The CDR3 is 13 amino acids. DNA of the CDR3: TGTGCCAGCAGCTTGGCCCCAGTTTCTGAAGCTTTCTTT. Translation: CASSLAPVSEAFF.

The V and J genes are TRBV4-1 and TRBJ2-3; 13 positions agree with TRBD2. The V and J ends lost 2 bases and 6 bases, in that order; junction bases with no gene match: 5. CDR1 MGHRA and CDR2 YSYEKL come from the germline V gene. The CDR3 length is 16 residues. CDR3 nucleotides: TGCGCCAGCAGCCAACTCGGACTAGCGGGAGTCGATACGCAGTATTTT. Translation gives CASSQLGLAGVDTQYF.

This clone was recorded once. The DNA of the CDR3 is TGTGCCTGGAGTGGGACTAGTCCCAATGAGCAGTTCTTC. Amino acids: CAWSGTSPNEQFF. The rearrangement links TRBV30 to TRBJ2-1; 7 bases match TRBD2. The junction had 3 bases not matched to a gene; V was cut back by 1 base and J by 6 bases. The CDR3 has 13 residues. Germline V gives CDR1 GTSNPN, CDR2 SVGIG (reference sequence).

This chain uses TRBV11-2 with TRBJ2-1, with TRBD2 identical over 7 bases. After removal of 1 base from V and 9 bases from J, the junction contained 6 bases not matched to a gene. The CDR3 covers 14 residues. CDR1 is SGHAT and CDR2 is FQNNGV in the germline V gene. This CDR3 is CASSLGWEGSEQFF. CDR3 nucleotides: TGTGCCAGCAGCTTAGGGTGGGAGGGGAGTGAGCAGTTCTTC.

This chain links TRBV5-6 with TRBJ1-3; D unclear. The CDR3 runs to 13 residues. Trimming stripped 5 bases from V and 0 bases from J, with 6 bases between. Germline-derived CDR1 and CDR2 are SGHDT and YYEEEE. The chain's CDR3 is CASRRSSGNTIYF. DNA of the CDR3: TGTGCCAGCAGACGAAGCTCTGGAAACACCATATATTTT. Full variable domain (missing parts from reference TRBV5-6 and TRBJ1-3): DAGVTQSPTHLIKTRGQQVTLRCSPKSGHDTVSWYQQALGQGPQFIFQYYEEEERQRGNFPDRFSGHQFPNYSSELNVNALLLGDSALYLCASRRSSGNTIYFGEGSWLTVV.

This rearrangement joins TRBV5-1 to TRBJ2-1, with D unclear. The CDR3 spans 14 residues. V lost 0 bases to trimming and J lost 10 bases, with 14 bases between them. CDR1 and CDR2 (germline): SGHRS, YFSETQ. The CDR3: CASSLAGLDEEQFF. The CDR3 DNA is TGCGCCAGCAGCTTGGCCGGGCTAGACGAAGAGCAGTTCTTC.

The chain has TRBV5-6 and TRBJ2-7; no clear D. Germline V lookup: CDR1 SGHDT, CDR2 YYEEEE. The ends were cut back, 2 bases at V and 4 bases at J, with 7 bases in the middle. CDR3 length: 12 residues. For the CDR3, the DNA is TGTGCCAGCAGCTTTTCTCTTTACGAGCAGTACTTC. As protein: CASSFSLYEQYF.

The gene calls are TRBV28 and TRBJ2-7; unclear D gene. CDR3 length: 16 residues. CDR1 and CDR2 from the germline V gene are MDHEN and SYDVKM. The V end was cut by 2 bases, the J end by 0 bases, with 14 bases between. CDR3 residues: CASSLVTSVHSYEQYF. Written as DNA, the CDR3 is TGTGCCAGCAGTTTAGTTACGTCGGTCCACTCCTACGAGCAGTACTTC. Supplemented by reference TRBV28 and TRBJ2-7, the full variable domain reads DVKVTQSSRYLVKRTGEKVFLECVQDMDHENMFWYRQDPGLGLRLIYFSYDVKMKEKGDIPEGYSVSREKKERFSLILESASTNQTSMYLCASSLVTSVHSYEQYFGPGTRLTVT.

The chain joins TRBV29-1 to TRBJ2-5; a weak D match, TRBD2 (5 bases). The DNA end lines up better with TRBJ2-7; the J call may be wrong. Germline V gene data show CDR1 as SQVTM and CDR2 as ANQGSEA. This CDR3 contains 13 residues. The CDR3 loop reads CSVEGRRGYEQYF. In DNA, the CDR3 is TGCAGCGTTGAAGGTCGACGGGGCTACGAGCAGTACTTC.

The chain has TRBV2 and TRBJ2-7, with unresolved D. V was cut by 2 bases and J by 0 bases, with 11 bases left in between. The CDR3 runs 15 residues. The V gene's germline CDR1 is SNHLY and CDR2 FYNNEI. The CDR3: CASSERSDNSYEQYF. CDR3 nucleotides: TGTGCCAGCAGTGAACGGTCAGACAACTCCTACGAGCAGTACTTC.

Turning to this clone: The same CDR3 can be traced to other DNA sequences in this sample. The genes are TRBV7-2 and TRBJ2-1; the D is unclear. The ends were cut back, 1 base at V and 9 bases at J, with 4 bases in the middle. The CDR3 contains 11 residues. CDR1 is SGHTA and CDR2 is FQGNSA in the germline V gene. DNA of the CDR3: TGTGCCAGCAGCTTAGTAGGTGAGCAGTTCTTC. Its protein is CASSLVGEQFF. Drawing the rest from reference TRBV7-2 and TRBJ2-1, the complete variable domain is GAGVSQSPSNKVTEKGKDVELRCDPISGHTALYWYRQSLGQGLEFLIYFQGNSAPDKSGLPSDRFSAERTGGSVSTLTIQRTQQEDSAVYLCASSLVGEQFFGPGTRLTVL.

The CDR3 sequence: CSVVSGENTGELFF. In nucleotides, the CDR3 is TGCAGCGTTGTAAGCGGAGAGAACACCGGGGAGCTGTTTTTT. The chain combines TRBV29-1 with TRBJ2-2; TRBD2 might be the D (5 bases). CDR1 and CDR2 from the germline V gene are SQVTM and ANQGSEA. V was clipped by 4 bases and J by 1 base, with 10 bases between them. CDR3 length equals 14 residues.

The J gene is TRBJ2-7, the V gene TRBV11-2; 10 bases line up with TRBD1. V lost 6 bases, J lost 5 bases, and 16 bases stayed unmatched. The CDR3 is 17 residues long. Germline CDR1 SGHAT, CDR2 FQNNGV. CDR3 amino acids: CASSPYRTWDRGDEQYF. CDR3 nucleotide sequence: TGTGCCAGCAGTCCGTACAGAACCTGGGACAGGGGCGACGAGCAGTACTTC. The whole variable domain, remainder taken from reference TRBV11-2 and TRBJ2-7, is EAGVAQSPRYKIIEKRQSVAFWCNPISGHATLYWYQQILGQGPKLLIQFQNNGVVDDSQLPKDRFSAERLKGVDSTLKIQPAKLEDSAVYLCASSPYRTWDRGDEQYFGPGTRLTVT.

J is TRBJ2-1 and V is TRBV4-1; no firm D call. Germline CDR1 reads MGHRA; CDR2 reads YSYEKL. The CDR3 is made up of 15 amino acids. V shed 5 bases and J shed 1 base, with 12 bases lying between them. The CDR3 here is CASSSRPRSYNEQFF. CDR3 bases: TGCGCCAGCAGCTCCCGACCGAGGTCCTACAATGAGCAGTTCTTC.

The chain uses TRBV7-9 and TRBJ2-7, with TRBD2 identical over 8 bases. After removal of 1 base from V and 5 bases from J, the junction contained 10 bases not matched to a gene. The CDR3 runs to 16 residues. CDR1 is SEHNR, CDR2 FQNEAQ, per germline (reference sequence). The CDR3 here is CASSLESSGGPHEQYF. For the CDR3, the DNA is TGTGCCAGCAGCTTAGAATCGTCGGGAGGGCCCCACGAGCAGTACTTC. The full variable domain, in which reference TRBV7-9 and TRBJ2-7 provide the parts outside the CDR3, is DTGVSQNPRHKITKRGQNVTFRCDPISEHNRLYWYRQTLGQGPEFLTYFQNEAQLEKSRLLSDRFSAERPKGSFSTLEIQRTEQGDSAMYLCASSLESSGGPHEQYFGPGTRLTVT.

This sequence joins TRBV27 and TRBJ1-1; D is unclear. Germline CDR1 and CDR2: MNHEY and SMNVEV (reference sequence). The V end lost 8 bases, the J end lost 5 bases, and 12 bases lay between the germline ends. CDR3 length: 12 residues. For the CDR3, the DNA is TGTGCCAGCTGGCGGGGTGGGACTGAAGCTTTCTTT. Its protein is CASWRGGTEAFF.

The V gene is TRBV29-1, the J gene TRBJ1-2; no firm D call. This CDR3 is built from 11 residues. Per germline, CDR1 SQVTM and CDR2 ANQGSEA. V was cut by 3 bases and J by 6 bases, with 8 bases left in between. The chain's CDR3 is CSVEGNDGYTF. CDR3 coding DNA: TGCAGCGTTGAGGGGAATGATGGCTACACCTTC.

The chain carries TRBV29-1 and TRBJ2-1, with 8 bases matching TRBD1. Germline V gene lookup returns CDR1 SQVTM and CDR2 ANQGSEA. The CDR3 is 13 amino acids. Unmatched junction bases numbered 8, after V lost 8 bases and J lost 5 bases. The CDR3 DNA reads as TGCAGCCTAGACAGGGGTCGGAACAATGAGCAGTTCTTC. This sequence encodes CSLDRGRNNEQFF.

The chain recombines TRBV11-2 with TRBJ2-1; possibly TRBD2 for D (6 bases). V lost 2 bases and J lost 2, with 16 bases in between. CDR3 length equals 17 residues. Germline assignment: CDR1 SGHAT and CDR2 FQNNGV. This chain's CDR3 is CASSLRAGTFPYNEQFF. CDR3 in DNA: TGTGCCAGCAGCTTACGCGCAGGGACTTTCCCCTACAATGAGCAGTTCTTC.